This T cell receptor beta chain was found in a study of response to subunit inactivated influenza vaccine. Study-wide results and limits: Each seasonal influenza vaccination recruits few new T cells, the authors suggested.

This CDR3 region has 12 residues. The ends were cut back, 6 bases at V and 3 bases at J, with 9 bases in the middle. A remark on this clonotype: Its antigen is unknown.

TCRdb reprocessed the RT-PCR reads via MiXCR and lists one record per CDR3 protein. The sample includes more than 400,000 distinct CDR3 sequences, roughly 11% of them seen just once. The material was PBMCs from blood, obtained roughly 47 days after vaccination. The source of this sequence is a man aged 50-60 years who received an inactivated influenza vaccine. This chain joins TRBV12-3 or TRBV12-4 and TRBJ2-7; D not resolved. The CDR3 region has the DNA TGTGCCAGCAGGAAACAAGTCTACGAGCAGTACTTC. This sequence encodes CASRKQVYEQYF.